The present T cell receptor beta chain was sequenced within a study of CD8 T cells in ankylosing spondylitis. General observations from the study: For ankylosing spondylitis blood, a TCR beta motif of about eight highly homologous variants appeared characteristic. Within peripheral blood, clones linked to disease were CD8+ and relatively rare.

The CDR3 totals 15 residues. The germline V gene has CDR1 LGHDT and CDR2 YNNKEL (reference sequence). V shed 11 bases, J shed 5 bases, and the junction held 12 bases outside the gene matches. This clonotype was picked up many times. Its antigen is still unknown. One entry per CDR3 protein results from TCRdb running MiXCR on the 5' RACE reads. The sample contains 180,000 or so distinct CDR3 sequences, 9.5% to 13% of which appear only once. The sequence derives from a male donor with ankylosing spondylitis or in good health (not recorded which). The chain is built from TRBV3-1 and TRBJ2-2, with 9 bases identical to TRBD1. The sample consisted of blood, either unsorted or a sorted T cell fraction (not recorded which). In nucleotides, the CDR3 is TGTGCCTCCAGGTCCCCACAGGGGGCAACCGGGGAGCTGTTTTTT. Its protein is CASRSPQGATGELFF. Full variable domain (rest looked up from reference TRBV3-1 and TRBJ2-2): DTAVSQTPKYLVTQMGNDKSIKCEQNLGHDTMYWYKQDSKKFLKIMFSYNNKELIINETVPNRFSPKSPDKAHLNLHINSLELGDSAVYFCASRSPQGATGELFFGEGSRLTVL.